This TCR beta chain stems from a study of cytomegalovirus exposure and HLA in healthy donors (dated by TCRdb to 2016 to 2017). For the wider study: According to an earlier analysis of 587 of the donors, about 179 million T cells yielded over 90 million unique TCR beta sequences and about 300 Gb of sequence data. An early release covering about 600 HLA-typed donors comprised approximately 300 gigabases of sequencing data and roughly 85 million unique TCR sequences. Among the roughly 400 genotyped donors, around 81% belonged to the genetic ancestry cluster associated with self-reported Caucasian donors. The study aimed to test whether cataloging public T cell receptors could reveal signatures of past pathogen exposure. The study used immunosequencing to profile the T cell repertoires of several hundred subjects and linked those repertoires to cytomegalovirus serostatus. A separate validation cohort of some 130 different subjects was used in addition to the roughly 670-subject first cohort. To predict cytomegalovirus infection status, the study combined high-throughput TCR immunosequencing, statistical association of individual TCRs with disease status, and machine learning. To study patterns of TCR occurrence, a later analysis re-analyzed previously published TCR beta repertoires from just over 650 donors and added high-resolution HLA genotyping. In the later analysis, no new phenotypic data were used to find candidate immune exposures; instead, reliance was placed on TCR beta sequences and their occurrence across donors. To decide whether each TCR beta V gene segment behaved as functional or pseudogenic, an earlier analysis of 587 of the donors relied on high-throughput TCR beta sequencing. Donor age, sex, ethnicity and CMV serostatus were compiled together with the repertoire data. Genome-wide SNP genotypes for about three fifths of the roughly 700 donors were used in a later genetic analysis, which treated that subset as a discovery cohort. Every repertoire in the discovery cohort had been generated on one and the same sequencing platform. Both class I and class II loci were covered by HLA typing, at four-digit resolution. The number of typed donors differed by locus: about 629-640 for A, B, C, DRB1 and DQB1; 500 to 550 for DQA1; roughly 600 for DPA1; and around 470 for DPB1. Because of strong linkage in the cohort, five DR-DQ haplotypes were treated as single units for association and clustering. On average, roughly 240,000 unique TCR beta nucleotide sequences were sequenced per donor among 398 genotyped donors of the cohort, with 15% to 20% of those sequences being non-productive. General findings and caveats noted by the study authors: Most TCR sequences were observed very rarely across donors, whereas some public TCRs were present in many individuals. A later analysis reported that several top co-occurrence clusters appeared linked to parvovirus B19, influenza, CMV and Epstein-Barr virus. In a later analysis, HLA-associated TCR beta chains were found to be more clonally expanded and to have lower generation probabilities than equally common non-associated chains. When HLA alleles, especially DR and DQ, strongly co-occurred, TCR associations were difficult to assign to individual alleles. According to a later analysis, most CMV-associated TCR beta chains appeared to be HLA-restricted, and the HLA associations seemed to be driven largely by CMV exposure. The study listed 150 to 200 TCR beta chains as associated with cytomegalovirus. Because HLA typing was missing for some donors at each locus, association tests included only the typed subset. Linkage disequilibrium might explain the correlated functional status among segregating V segments, but an unknown experimental factor could not be excluded. Broadly in line with IMGT annotations, most TCR beta V segments showed up in productive rearrangements about 87% or about 30% of the time in an earlier analysis of around 600 of the donors. A cluster of highly shared sequence variants was judged likely to be a technical artifact of the sequencing pipeline. The presence/absence analyses assumed that sequencing depth was roughly uniform across donors, and that assumption may not be true. According to a later analysis, TCR association rates differed among HLA loci, with DRB1 alleles showing the most associated TCRs and HLA-C alleles showing the fewest. Because counts were too low, approximately 15 rarely observed V segments, including chromosome 9 orphons, were excluded from the earlier analysis of some 590 of the donors. The authors suggested that the approach could potentially be extended to other disease states and immunological phenotypes. A few of the identified cytomegalovirus-associated TCR beta chains were confirmed in vitro to be specific for cytomegalovirus antigens. An association between a missense DCLRE1C variant and V-gene and J-gene trimming of TCR beta chains was found in a later genetic analysis and replicated in an independent cohort. In both the original and validation cohorts, the classifier was reported to diagnose cytomegalovirus status with high specificity and sensitivity. CMV serostatus was the only immune exposure information available for the cohort. A later analysis associated 15,000 or so TCR beta sequences with specific HLA alleles at a false discovery rate of 0.05. A further reported finding was that TCR beta sequences accurately predicted the HLA-A and HLA-B alleles for most subjects in the first cohort. In a later genetic analysis, fewer N-insertions in productive TCRs were reported among donors in an Asian-associated ancestry cluster than the roughly 700-donor mean. The cohort was sequenced for TCR beta chains only, and without alpha or paired-chain data the features that could be detected were limited.

The cohort was made up of 666 healthy bone marrow donors. Cohort members were all nominally healthy when sampled, although unrecorded immune exposures were likely present. The donor tested CMV seronegative and was one of the 352 seronegative cohort members. Each donor provided a peripheral blood sample, and peripheral blood mononuclear cells were used for TCR beta sequencing. Genomic DNA extraction from the blood cell samples was performed with the Qiagen DNeasy Blood Extraction Kit. Library prep was done by the immunoSEQ multiplex PCR assay. A mixture of 60 forward primers for TCR Vbeta segments and 13 reverse primers for TCR Jbeta segments was used in the multiplex PCR. A multiplex PCR assay on genomic DNA amplified the CDR3 region of rearranged TCR beta genes. On the Illumina HiSeq System, the amplified TCR beta libraries were sequenced as 87-base-pair reads. From the authors' description of their analysis: A later analysis counted 75 million to 100 million unique TCR beta chains across the 690 or so repertoires, and 10 million to 12 million of these chains were shared by at least two donors. A nearest-neighbor algorithm error-corrected the raw reads and collapsed the reads into unique sequences, merging closely related sequences to remove PCR and sequencing errors. Alignment of CDR3 sequences to IMGT reference sequences was used to assign V, D and J gene segments. Each retained sequence needed at least a six-nucleotide match to both a V gene segment and a J gene segment. A rearrangement was called productive if the CDR3 had no stop codons and remained in frame with V and J, and every other rearrangement was called non-productive. Following IMGT convention, CDR3 was defined as the stretch from the second conserved V-encoded cysteine to the conserved J-encoded phenylalanine. The earlier analysis of 587 of the donors excluded sequences that lacked an unambiguous match to a single V gene segment. In an earlier analysis of approximately 590 of the donors, V segments were called functional above 56.7% productive rearrangements and were called segregating when the between-donor standard deviation exceeded 5%. A statistical classification framework was built to diagnose cytomegalovirus status from the catalog of TCR beta chain sequences. V and J gene assignment, in a later analysis, came from comparing TCR nucleotide sequences with IMGT/GENE-DB human TR gene sequences. In a later analysis, CDR3 sequences and most-parsimonious VDJ recombination scenarios were assigned using the TCRdist pipeline. In a later analysis, each TCR beta chain was defined by its CDR3 amino acid sequence together with its V-gene family, and reads without a unique V-gene family were excluded. To address suspected cross-contamination and a sequencing artifact, a later analysis removed several hundred highly shared, low-generation-probability nucleotide sequences. In a later analysis, a clonal expansion index was calculated for each public chain from normalized within-repertoire ranks of inferred template counts. In a later analysis, generation probabilities were computed with a VDJ recombination model fitted to out-of-frame rearrangements, and the resulting probabilities were checked against IGoR. In a later analysis, hypergeometric tests were used to score TCR-TCR, TCR-HLA and TCR-CMV co-occurrence, with a repertoire-size bias correction applied to TCR pairs. A later analysis estimated false discovery rates by permuting HLA or CMV assignments 20 times. In a later analysis, co-occurring TCRs were grouped using DBSCAN, and TCRdist sequence similarity was added for clustering within HLA-allele-positive subsets. Repertoires with fewer than 30,000 or more than 120,000 public chains, plus five repertoires with anomalous nucleotide sharing, were excluded from co-occurrence clustering. TCRdb's version of the immuneACCESS table is confined to in-frame rearrangements and falls short of the full clone set. An unresolved V gene accounts for under half of the shortfall where checked; the remainder is of unknown origin. Clone size and V and J calls were adopted from that table, with D and trimming inferred from the DNA. A total of approximately 140,000 clones appear in this sample, roughly 80% of them only once. In total, the top ten clones hold under 5.5% of the sample.

Regarding this clone: Its cognate antigen has yet to be identified. No quality values exist for individual bases; no much larger clone is one base distant.

The sequence derives from a woman in her forties or fifties in good health and CMV-seronegative. Sequencing was performed on PBMCs.

The CDR3 in this case is CASSARTTGALLEQYF. The DNA reads TGTGCCAGCAGTGCCCGGACGACAGGGGCTCTACTCGAGCAGTACTTC. The chain couples TRBV6-1 to TRBJ2-7, with 8 bases in between that match TRBD1. CDR1 and CDR2, looked up from the germline V gene, are MNHNS and SASEGT. Measured from the cysteine to the phenylalanine, the CDR3 is 16 residues long. CDR3 DNA is the only sequence kept; it has 48 bases, read in frame from the first base. V is cut back by 4 bases and J by 6 bases, with 14 bases in the junction unmatched.